A selection of T cell receptor beta chains follows, all from one sample in a study of human T cells and chemical hapten exposure. One entry per CDR3 protein, called by TCRdb with MiXCR from the reads. The table lists about 120,000 distinct CDR3 sequences, approximately 9% of them singletons, with 1.2% to 1.5% in the top ten. Sequencing was performed on whole blood. These receptors all come from a human donor in good health. Some clones in this sample may be carry-over from other donors' samples. Each CDR3 is given with its conserved first and last residue.

length,J,V,CDR3
18,TRBJ1-6,TRBV12-3/TRBV12-4,CASSGLAMGPGDNSPLHF
13,TRBJ1-5,TRBV28,CASSPPGVGAQHF
16,TRBJ2-7,TRBV6-5,CASSPRTSGVTYEQYF
15,TRBJ2-1,TRBV7-2,CASSPWTTPRGEQFF
15,TRBJ1-2,TRBV29-1,CSVGTGDISGYGYTF
16,TRBJ2-1,TRBV7-9,CASSLDPGTVGDEQFF
11,TRBJ2-7,TRBV6-2/TRBV6-3,CASSLPGEQYF
15,TRBJ2-5,TRBV4-1,CASSQVAGEQETQYF
13,TRBJ2-3,TRBV27,CASKGGSTDTQYF
12,TRBJ1-1,TRBV7-2,CASSLGLTEAFF
14,TRBJ2-1,TRBV28,CASGRVLNYNEQFF
14,TRBJ2-7,TRBV4-2,CASSQGVHSYEQYF
17,TRBJ2-3,TRBV19,CASSVRLAGPGTDTQYF
14,TRBJ2-3,TRBV5-6,CASSLGTPFDTQYF
15,TRBJ1-2,TRBV6-5,CASSYSPDRGQGYTF
17,TRBJ2-7,TRBV7-6,CASSSIVSPAKTYEQYF
14,TRBJ2-3,TRBV4-1,CASSQERQADTQYF
18,TRBJ2-1,TRBV20-1,CSAKNPENPLRYDNEQFF
15,TRBJ2-3,TRBV2,CARARGTTSTDTQYF
13,TRBJ2-3,TRBV10-3,CAIAGQGSDTQYF
15,TRBJ1-1,TRBV3-1,CASSQGGTVDTEAFF
14,TRBJ2-7,TRBV9,CASSGGPSSYEQYF
17,TRBJ2-3,TRBV7-9,CASSLADGGAATDTQYF
15,TRBJ1-1,TRBV6-5,CASSRQGLEGTEAFF
14,TRBJ2-3,TRBV3-1,CASSQRREGYTQYF
17,TRBJ2-1,TRBV12-3/TRBV12-4,CASSLSSGGELQWEQFF
14,TRBJ1-1,TRBV7-2,CASSLSFRNTEAFF
15,TRBJ1-1,TRBV5-1,CASSSTGQRNTEAFF
15,TRBJ2-7,TRBV5-1,CASSPAMRVSYEQYF
14,TRBJ2-2,TRBV25-1,CASRVQSNTGELFF
14,TRBJ1-6,TRBV20-1,CSARDSGLNSPLHF
18,TRBJ2-6,TRBV12-3/TRBV12-4,CASRYRDRGPSGANVLTF
14,TRBJ2-6,TRBV5-1,CASSFASGANVLTF
12,TRBJ2-7,TRBV20-1,CSGQVETYEQYF
12,TRBJ2-7,TRBV13,CASSLSSYEQYF
16,TRBJ1-5,TRBV7-2,CASSLAGPYSNQPQHF
15,TRBJ2-5,TRBV25-1,CASSEGVTGSETQYF
14,TRBJ1-6,TRBV4-2,CASSMGQENSPLHF
13,TRBJ2-2,TRBV29-1,CSVPDRAAGELFF
16,TRBJ1-5,TRBV19,CASSRPQGASNQPQHF
13,TRBJ1-1,TRBV7-3,CASSPNRGTEAFF
14,TRBJ2-5,TRBV7-2,CASSRTANQETQYF
13,TRBJ2-3,TRBV5-1,CASSLAGPDTQYF
14,TRBJ1-5,TRBV18,CASSGGQPNQPQHF
12,TRBJ1-1,TRBV29-1,CSVAQGRGEAFF
14,TRBJ2-7,TRBV4-1,CASSQEDRGREQYF
16,TRBJ2-7,TRBV20-1,CSARDRHGSDHYEQYF
17,TRBJ2-7,TRBV18,CASSPQGMVRTPHEQYF
14,TRBJ2-5,TRBV4-3,CASSQDFGQETQYF
16,TRBJ2-7,TRBV4-3,CASSQEGTGMPSEQYF
15,TRBJ1-2,TRBV12-3/TRBV12-4,CASSNPTGDYGGYTF
14,TRBJ1-2,TRBV30,CASPGQFSNYGYTF
16,TRBJ2-3,TRBV7-9,CASSPGPPTPTDTQYF
16,TRBJ1-1,TRBV7-9,CASSLQGAGGNTEAFF
17,TRBJ2-1,TRBV27,CASNPIRQFDTRPEQFF
17,TRBJ2-7,TRBV20-1,CSARGDSGTLEAYEQYF
15,TRBJ2-7,TRBV7-8,CASSSHGLADYEQYF